This TCR beta chain derives from a study of siplizumab effects on memory and regulatory T cells (dated by TCRdb to between 2019 and 2020). Looking at the study overall: The effect of the anti-CD2 antibody siplizumab on alloreactive T-cell subsets was examined in allogeneic mixed lymphocyte reactions constructed from human PBMCs.

Study-wide conclusions, independent of this receptor: Among mappable alloreactive CD4+ clones, the Treg-derived fraction averaged approximately 66% with siplizumab versus 25% to 30% in control reactions. Unstimulated naive T cells appeared to be more diverse than memory T cells, and naive cells seemed to make a substantial contribution to the alloresponse. Because sequences at frequencies below about 10^-5 were poorly captured, only a minor fraction of alloreactive clones could be mapped back to unstimulated subsets. The cumulative frequency of alloreactive sequences that could be traced back to unstimulated CD4+ memory T cells was significantly reduced by siplizumab. Roughly 75-97% of proliferating CD4+ or CD8+ clones could not be assigned a naive or memory phenotype. Whether proliferating Tregs from siplizumab cultures were suppressive was not functionally confirmed.

This clone showed up just once. No antigen is known for it. Base qualities are missing; no much larger clone stands one base away. The CDR3, from cysteine to phenylalanine, totals 14 residues. This entry keeps only the CDR3 DNA: 42 bases, framed from base 1. Reading the germline V gene gives CDR1 MNHEY and CDR2 SVGAGI. V is pruned by 6 bases and J by 1 base, leaving 4 bases of the junction without a gene match. Additional sequencing covered unstimulated subsets from a few donor pairs, namely CD8+ effector memory, CD4+ naive, CD8+ TEMRA, CD4+ memory and CD8+ naive. Sorted unstimulated T cells and proliferating T cells recovered from mixed lymphocyte reactions were subjected to TCRbeta CDR3 sequencing. Fresh whole blood from roughly nine HLA-typed healthy donors was used as the source from which PBMCs were isolated. The library relied on the immunoSEQ multiplex PCR assay. Roughly 10^5 TCR templates per sample were assayed on the deep sequencing platform. Genomic DNA extracted from sorted T cells was used for TCRbeta CDR3 sequencing. For the original study's pipeline: Clonal analysis of TCRbeta CDR3 data was done in the R programming language. Alloreactive CD4+ and CD8+ clones were defined by comparing unstimulated samples with post-reaction CFSE-low samples. Alloreactive CD4+ clones were assigned to regulatory or non-regulatory origin by matching sequences to sorted unstimulated Treg and non-Treg repertoires. TCRdb took this table from immuneACCESS and kept in-frame rearrangements with V and J called. Such tables lack part of the clones; where checked against another copy, unresolved V genes explain under half of the gap, and the rest is unexplained. The DNA was the basis for D and trimming; V, J and clone size are from that table. The sample includes about 55,000 clones, with around 97% observed a single time. The ten largest clones capture approximately 0.59% of the sample.

The origin of this receptor is a human donor in good health. In this chain, TRBV6-5 is recombined with TRBJ1-1, and 8 bases in between align with TRBD1. Sequencing was performed on naive CD4+ T cells sorted from blood. Interpreted using the paper, the cell subset or site label stands for: unstimulated naive T cells. CDR3 sequence: CASSTDRGNTEAFF. The DNA reads TGTGCCAGCAGCACCGACAGGGGGAACACTGAAGCTTTCTTT.